The 16 T cell receptor beta chains below all came from one sample that was sequenced in a study of cytomegalovirus exposure and HLA in healthy donors. 13 Jbeta primers and 60 Vbeta primers were used for the PCR. The data were produced by immunoSEQ multiplex PCR, yet TCRdb's version contains in-frame clones alone and is incomplete. The top ten hold 2% to 3% of the sample, which has around 78,000 clones, about 81% seen once. The sequenced sample was PBMCs. These receptors originate from a woman between 45 and 60 years old in good health and CMV-seronegative.

This chain links TRBV18 with TRBJ1-5; a possible D gene is TRBD1 (5 bases). V gave up 2 bases and J gave up 0 bases, with 8 bases separating them. The CDR3 is 15 residues long. Germline V gene data show CDR1 as KGHSH and CDR2 as LQKENI. DNA for the CDR3: TGTGCCAGCTCACCAAAAGGGGATAGCAATCAGCCCCAGCATTTT. Its translation is CASSPKGDSNQPQHF.

Remarks on this clone: The identical CDR3 is also encoded by other nucleotide sequences in the sample. The chain uses TRBV18 and TRBJ2-1, with TRBD2 matching 13 bases. Germline CDR1 is KGHSH and CDR2 is LQKENI. Trimming removed 3 bases from V and 5 bases from J; junction bases left unmatched: 1. The CDR3 consists of 15 residues. DNA for the CDR3: TGTGCCAGCTCACCCGGGACTAGCGGGAACAATGAGCAGTTCTTC. Protein sequence: CASSPGTSGNNEQFF.

The chain joins TRBV4-1 to TRBJ2-1, with D perhaps TRBD2 (6 bases). Trimming took off 1 base at V and 8 bases at J, with 9 bases between the two ends. The V gene's germline CDR1 is MGHRA and CDR2 YSYEKL. The CDR3 is 13 amino acids. In DNA form, the CDR3 reads TGCGCCAGCAGCCAAGTTTGGGACTATGAGCAGTTCTTC. Its translation is CASSQVWDYEQFF.

The chain is built from TRBV4-2 and TRBJ1-1; D might be TRBD1 (6 bases). V was pared by 4 bases and J by 4 bases, with 13 bases between. The CDR3 runs to 14 residues. Germline loops: CDR1 LGHNA, CDR2 YNFKEQ. The CDR3, as DNA: TGTGCCAGCAGCCCTCAGGGGATGGGCACTGAAGCTTTCTTT. Translating it yields CASSPQGMGTEAFF.

DNA of the CDR3: TGTGCCAGCAGTGAAGCGCGAGTACTTTCGGGACAGGGGTTCTATGGCTACACCTTC. Translation: CASSEARVLSGQGFYGYTF. The chain has TRBV6-1 and TRBJ1-2; TRBD1 matches 10 bases. Germline CDR1 and CDR2: MNHNS and SASEGT. J gave up 4 bases and V 0 bases, and 14 bases lay outside the gene matches. CDR3 length: 19 amino acids.

This chain links TRBV28 with TRBJ2-7, with no clear D. The ends were cut back, 3 bases at V and 10 bases at J, with 13 bases in the middle. The CDR3 sequence is 12 residues long. From germline, CDR1 is MDHEN and CDR2 SYDVKM. CDR3 loop: CASSFGVRVQYF. In nucleotides, the CDR3 is TGTGCCAGCAGTTTTGGTGTTAGAGTTCAGTACTTC.

There are a few counts of this clone. The rearrangement uses TRBV6-1 and TRBJ2-1, with 10 nucleotides matching TRBD2. The CDR3 has 14 residues. V lost 8 bases and J lost 3; bases outside the gene matches: 4. The germline V gene encodes CDR1 MNHNS and CDR2 SASEGT. The CDR3: CASGRTSGYNEQFF. The CDR3 region has the DNA TGTGCCAGCGGACGGACTAGCGGCTACAATGAGCAGTTCTTC.

The chain has TRBV5-5 and TRBJ1-2, with D tentatively TRBD1 (6 bases). Germline assignment: CDR1 SGHKS and CDR2 YYEKEE (reference sequence). The CDR3 runs 15 residues. V was clipped by 5 bases and J by 7 bases, with 21 bases between them. The CDR3 protein is CASRSPGDGFLGYTF. CDR3 coding DNA: TGTGCCAGCAGATCCCCAGGGGATGGTTTTCTTGGCTACACCTTC.

This chain's CDR3 is CSVGLAGSTYNEQFF. The CDR3 coding sequence is TGCAGCGTCGGACTAGCGGGATCTACCTACAATGAGCAGTTCTTC. The genes are TRBV29-1 and TRBJ2-1, with 12 bases identical to TRBD2. Losses at the gene ends were 6 bases for V and 2 bases for J; bases not matched to a gene: 5. This CDR3 region has 15 residues. Germline V gene lookup returns CDR1 SQVTM and CDR2 ANQGSEA.

V gene TRBV7-9 combines with J gene TRBJ1-1, with D tentatively TRBD1 (5 bases). V lost 1 base and J lost 2, with 11 bases in between. Germline V lookup: CDR1 SEHNR, CDR2 FQNEAQ (reference sequence). The CDR3 loop spans 15 amino acids. CDR3 in amino acids: CASSLDQGANTEAFF. For the CDR3, the DNA is TGTGCCAGCAGCTTAGATCAAGGGGCAAACACTGAAGCTTTCTTT.

A remark on this clone: At one end the junction does not follow the germline gene, possibly because of a read error. CDR3 in DNA: TGTGCTAGCAGCCAGGGACTAGCGGGAACGAGCTCCTACAATGAGCAGTTCTTC. Protein product: CASSQGLAGTSSYNEQFF. The genes are TRBV7-7 and TRBJ2-1; 13 bases are shared with TRBD2. The germline CDR1 and CDR2 sequences are SSHAT and FNYEAQ (reference sequence). The CDR3 runs 18 residues.

V and J are TRBV28 and TRBJ1-1; TRBD1 agrees at 7 bases. With 4 bases clipped from V and 1 base from J, the junction kept 9 bases outside the gene matches. This CDR3 is built from 16 residues. From germline, CDR1 is MDHEN and CDR2 SYDVKM. Written as DNA, the CDR3 is TGTGCCAGCAGTTCACGGACAGGTCTAGGGAACACTGAAGCTTTCTTT. Amino acid sequence: CASSSRTGLGNTEAFF.

The J gene is TRBJ1-1, the V gene TRBV2; D call uncertain. Germline V gene lookup returns CDR1 SNHLY and CDR2 FYNNEI. Between the trimmed V and J ends, which lost 8 bases and 3 bases, there was a span of 7 bases. This CDR3 comprises 11 residues. The DNA for the CDR3 is TGTGCCAGCTTAGTAGACACTGAAGCTTTCTTT. Translated: CASLVDTEAFF.

This sequence joins TRBV5-6 and TRBJ2-3, with 10 bases that match TRBD2. Germline lookup yields CDR1 SGHDT and CDR2 YYEEEE. V shed 2 bases and J 0 bases; nucleotides not matched to a gene: 3. The CDR3 length is 16 residues. In DNA form, the CDR3 reads TGTGCCAGCAGCTTTCTAGCGGGAGATAGCACAGATACGCAGTATTTT. It is translated as CASSFLAGDSTDTQYF. The complete variable domain, with remaining parts taken from reference TRBV5-6 and TRBJ2-3, reads DAGVTQSPTHLIKTRGQQVTLRCSPKSGHDTVSWYQQALGQGPQFIFQYYEEEERQRGNFPDRFSGHQFPNYSSELNVNALLLGDSALYLCASSFLAGDSTDTQYFGPGTRLTVL.

The genes are TRBV5-4 and TRBJ1-3; TRBD1 is a possible D gene (5 bases). Trimming removed 7 bases at V and 1 base at J, with 12 bases between. Germline V gene lookup returns CDR1 SGHNT and CDR2 YYREEE (reference sequence). This CDR3 is built from 14 residues. The DNA of the CDR3 is TGTGCCAGCTCTACAGGCGTATCTGGAAACACCATATATTTT. As protein: CASSTGVSGNTIYF.

This chain joins TRBV2 and TRBJ1-6; 7 bases are shared with TRBD1. J lost 4 bases, V lost 5 bases, and 5 bases had no gene match. Germline V gene lookup returns CDR1 SNHLY and CDR2 FYNNEI. The CDR3 length is 15 residues. Here the CDR3 DNA reads TGTGCCAGCAGTCCATACAGGGGATATAATTCACCCCTCCACTTT. This gives the protein CASSPYRGYNSPLHF.